The clone carrying this T cell receptor beta chain showed up just a few times. Trimming removed 3 bases from V and 4 bases from J, with 15 bases in between. Germline V gene data show CDR1 as LGHNA and CDR2 as YNFKEQ. CDR3 length: 15 residues. MiXCR was run by TCRdb on the RT-PCR reads, yielding one entry per CDR3 protein. The sample holds almost 700,000 distinct CDR3 sequences, approximately 14% seen once. The sequence was collected from a female donor in good health, serving as a healthy control. The rearrangement uses TRBV4-2 and TRBJ2-5; D gene ambiguous. The sequenced sample consisted of memory CD4+ T cells from blood. DNA of the CDR3: TGTGCCAGCAGCCACCATTCCCCGGTCGGAGAGACCCAGTACTTC. This encodes CASSHHSPVGETQYF.